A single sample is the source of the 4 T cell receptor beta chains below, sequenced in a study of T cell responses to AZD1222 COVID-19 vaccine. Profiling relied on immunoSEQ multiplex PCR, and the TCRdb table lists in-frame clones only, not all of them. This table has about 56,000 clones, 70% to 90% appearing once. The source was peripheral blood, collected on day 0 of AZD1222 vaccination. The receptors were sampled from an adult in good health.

CDR3 sequence (DNA): TGTGCCAGCTCGAAATCCGCAACAGGGGCCAATCAGCCCCAGCATTTT. This translates into CASSKSATGANQPQHF. The chain is built from TRBV7-9 and TRBJ1-5; TRBD1 matches at 7 bases. Germline assignment: CDR1 SEHNR and CDR2 FQNEAQ (reference sequence). Trimming took 8 bases from V and 3 from J; bases not matched to a gene: 13. The CDR3 contains 16 residues. Full variable domain (outside the CDR3, taken from reference TRBV7-9 and TRBJ1-5): DTGVSQNPRHKITKRGQNVTFRCDPISEHNRLYWYRQTLGQGPEFLTYFQNEAQLEKSRLLSDRFSAERPKGSFSTLEIQRTEQGDSAMYLCASSKSATGANQPQHFGDGTRLSIL.

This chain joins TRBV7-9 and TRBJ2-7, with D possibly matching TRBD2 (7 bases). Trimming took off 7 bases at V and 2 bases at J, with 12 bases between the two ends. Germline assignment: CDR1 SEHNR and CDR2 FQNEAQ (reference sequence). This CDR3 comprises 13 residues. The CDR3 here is CASTHGGPYEQYF. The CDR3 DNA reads TGTGCCAGCACTCACGGGGGGCCCTACGAGCAGTACTTC.

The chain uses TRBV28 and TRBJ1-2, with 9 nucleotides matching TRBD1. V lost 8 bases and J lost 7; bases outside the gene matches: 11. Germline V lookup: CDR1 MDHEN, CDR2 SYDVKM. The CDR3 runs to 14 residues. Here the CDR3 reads CASLGTGIFRGYTF. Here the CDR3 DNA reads TGTGCCAGCCTCGGGACAGGGATTTTTCGTGGCTACACCTTC.

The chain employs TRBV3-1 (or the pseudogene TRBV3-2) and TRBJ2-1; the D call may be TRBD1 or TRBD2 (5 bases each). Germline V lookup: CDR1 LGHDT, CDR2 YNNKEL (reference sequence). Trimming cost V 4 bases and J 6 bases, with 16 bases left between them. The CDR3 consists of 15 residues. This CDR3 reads CASSPPGSGVNEQFF. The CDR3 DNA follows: TGTGCCAGCAGCCCTCCAGGGAGTGGGGTCAATGAGCAGTTCTTC.